This TCR beta chain emerged from a study of T cell repertoires in cytomegalovirus infection. The wider study: Used in the study were CMV epitopes, some recently identified and HLA-C-restricted, others well-studied and HLA-B-restricted. Based on public TCR beta signatures, there were indications of CMV infection and of a matching HLA type.

The V gene's germline CDR1 is SGHTA and CDR2 FQGNSA. The CDR3 spans 15 residues. V gave up 0 bases and J gave up 5 bases, with 13 bases separating them. In regard to this clonotype: Its specificity is unknown.

TCRdb itself ran the reads through MiXCR, one entry per CDR3 protein. Of around 77,000 distinct CDR3 sequences in the sample, roughly 22% were seen once. The study's findings and limits: The response measured ex vivo was dominated by TCR beta clonotypes (HLA-C-restricted and CMV-specific). Summed frequency of public TCR beta families distinguished CMV carriers with the relevant HLA.

This sequence was found in a human donor in good health (CMV status not recorded). Some clones in this sample may be carry-over from other donors' samples. Specimen: CD8+ T cells from cultured PBMCs, collected from culture after CMV antigen stimulation. This chain connects TRBV7-2 to TRBJ2-5; D is possibly TRBD1 (6 bases). CDR3 DNA: TGTGCCAGCAGCTTAGCCCACAGGGCAGGGGAGACCCAGTACTTC. Translating gives CASSLAHRAGETQYF.